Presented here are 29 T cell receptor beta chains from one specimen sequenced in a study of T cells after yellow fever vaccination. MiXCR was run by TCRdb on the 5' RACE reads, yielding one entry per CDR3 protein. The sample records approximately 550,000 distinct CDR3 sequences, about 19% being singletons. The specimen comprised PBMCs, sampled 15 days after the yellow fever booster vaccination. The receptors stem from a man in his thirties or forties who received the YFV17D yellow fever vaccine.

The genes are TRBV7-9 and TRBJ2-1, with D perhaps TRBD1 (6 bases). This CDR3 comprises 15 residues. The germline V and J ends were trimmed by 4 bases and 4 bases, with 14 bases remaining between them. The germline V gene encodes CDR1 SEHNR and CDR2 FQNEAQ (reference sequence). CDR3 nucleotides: TGTGCCAGCAGCTCCGGCAAGGGGGAGTACAATGAGCAGTTCTTC. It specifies CASSSGKGEYNEQFF.

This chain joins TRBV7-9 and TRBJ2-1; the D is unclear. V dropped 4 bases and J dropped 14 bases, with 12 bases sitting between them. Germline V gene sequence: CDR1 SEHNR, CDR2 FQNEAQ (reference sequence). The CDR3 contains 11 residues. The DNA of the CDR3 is TGTGCCAGCAGCTCCTTAACACGAGAGTTCTTC. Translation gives CASSSLTREFF.

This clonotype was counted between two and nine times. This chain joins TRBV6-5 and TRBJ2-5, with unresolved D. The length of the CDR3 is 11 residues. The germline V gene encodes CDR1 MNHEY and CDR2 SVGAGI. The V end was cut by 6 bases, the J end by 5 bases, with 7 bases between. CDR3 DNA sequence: TGTGCCAGCAGATTCGGCGAGACCCAGTACTTC. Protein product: CASRFGETQYF.

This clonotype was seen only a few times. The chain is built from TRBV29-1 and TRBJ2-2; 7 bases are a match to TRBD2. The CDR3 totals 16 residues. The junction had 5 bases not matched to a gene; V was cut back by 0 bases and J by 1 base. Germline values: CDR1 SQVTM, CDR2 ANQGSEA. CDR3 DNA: TGCAGCGTTGAAGACCGAGCGGGACGGAACACCGGGGAGCTGTTTTTT. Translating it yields CSVEDRAGRNTGELFF.

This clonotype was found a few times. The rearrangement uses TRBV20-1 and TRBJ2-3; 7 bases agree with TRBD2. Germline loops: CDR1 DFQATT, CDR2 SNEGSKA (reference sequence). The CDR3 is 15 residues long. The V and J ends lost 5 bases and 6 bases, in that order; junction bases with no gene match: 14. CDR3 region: CSAPWMGEGGDTQYF. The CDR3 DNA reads TGCAGTGCTCCCTGGATGGGGGAGGGAGGTGATACGCAGTATTTT.

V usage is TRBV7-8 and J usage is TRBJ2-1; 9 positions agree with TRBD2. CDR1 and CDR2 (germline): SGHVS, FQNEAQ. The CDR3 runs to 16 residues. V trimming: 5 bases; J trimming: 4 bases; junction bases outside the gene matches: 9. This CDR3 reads CASSPHGLAGYNEQFF. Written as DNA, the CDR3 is TGTGCCAGCAGCCCCCACGGCCTAGCGGGATACAATGAGCAGTTCTTC.

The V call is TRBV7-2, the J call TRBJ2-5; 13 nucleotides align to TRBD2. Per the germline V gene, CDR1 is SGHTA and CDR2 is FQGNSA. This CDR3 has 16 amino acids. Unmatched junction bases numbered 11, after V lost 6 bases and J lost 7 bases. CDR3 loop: CASSYGTSGVIGTQYF. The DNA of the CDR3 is TGTGCCAGCAGTTATGGGACTAGCGGGGTAATAGGGACCCAGTACTTC.

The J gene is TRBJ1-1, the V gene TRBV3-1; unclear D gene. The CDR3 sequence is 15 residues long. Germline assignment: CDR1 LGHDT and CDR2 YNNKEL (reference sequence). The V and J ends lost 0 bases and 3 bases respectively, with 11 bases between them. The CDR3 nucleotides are TGTGCCAGCAGCCAAGAGGGGATTACTTACACTGAAGCTTTCTTT. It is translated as CASSQEGITYTEAFF.

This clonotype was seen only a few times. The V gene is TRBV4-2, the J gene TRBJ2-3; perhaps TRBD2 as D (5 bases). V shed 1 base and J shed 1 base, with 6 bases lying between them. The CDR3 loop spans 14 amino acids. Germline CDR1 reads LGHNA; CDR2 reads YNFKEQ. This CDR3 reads CASSQGRGTDTQYF. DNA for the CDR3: TGTGCCAGCAGCCAAGGGCGGGGCACAGATACGCAGTATTTT.

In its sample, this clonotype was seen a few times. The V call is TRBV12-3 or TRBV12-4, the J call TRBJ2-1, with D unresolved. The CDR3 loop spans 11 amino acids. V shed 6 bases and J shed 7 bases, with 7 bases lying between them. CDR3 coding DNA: TGTGCCAGCAGCCGGATGAATGAGCAGTTCTTC. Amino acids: CASSRMNEQFF.

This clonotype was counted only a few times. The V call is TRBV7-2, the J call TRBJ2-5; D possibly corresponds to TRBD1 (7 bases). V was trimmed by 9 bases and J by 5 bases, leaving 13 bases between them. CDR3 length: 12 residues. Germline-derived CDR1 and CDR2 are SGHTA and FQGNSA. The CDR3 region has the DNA TGTGCCAGTTCAGGGGGGAGGGAGACCCAGTACTTC. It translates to CASSGGRETQYF.

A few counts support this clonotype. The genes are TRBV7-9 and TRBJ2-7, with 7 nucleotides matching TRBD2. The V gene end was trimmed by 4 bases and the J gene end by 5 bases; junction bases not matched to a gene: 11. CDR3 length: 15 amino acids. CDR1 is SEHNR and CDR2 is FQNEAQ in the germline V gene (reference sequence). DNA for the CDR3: TGTGCCAGCAGCTCAGTCGGGGGGAGGGCCCACGAGCAGTACTTC. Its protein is CASSSVGGRAHEQYF.

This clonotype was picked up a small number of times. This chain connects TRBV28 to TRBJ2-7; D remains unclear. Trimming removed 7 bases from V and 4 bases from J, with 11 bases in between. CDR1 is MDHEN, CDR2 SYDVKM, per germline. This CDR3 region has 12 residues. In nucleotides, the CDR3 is TGTGCCAGCACCCCCCGTGGGTACGAGCAGTACTTC. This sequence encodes CASTPRGYEQYF.

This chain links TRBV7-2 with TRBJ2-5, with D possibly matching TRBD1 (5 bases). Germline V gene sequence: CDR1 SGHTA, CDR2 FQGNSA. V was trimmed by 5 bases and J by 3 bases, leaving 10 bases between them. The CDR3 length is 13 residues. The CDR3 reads CASSLGHKETQYF. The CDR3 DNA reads TGTGCCAGCAGCCTCGGACACAAAGAGACCCAGTACTTC.

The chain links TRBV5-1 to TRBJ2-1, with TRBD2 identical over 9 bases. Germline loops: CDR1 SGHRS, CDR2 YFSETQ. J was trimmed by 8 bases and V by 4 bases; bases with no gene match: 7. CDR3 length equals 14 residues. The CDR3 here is CASSHGLAFYEQFF. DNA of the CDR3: TGCGCCAGCAGCCACGGACTAGCGTTCTATGAGCAGTTCTTC.

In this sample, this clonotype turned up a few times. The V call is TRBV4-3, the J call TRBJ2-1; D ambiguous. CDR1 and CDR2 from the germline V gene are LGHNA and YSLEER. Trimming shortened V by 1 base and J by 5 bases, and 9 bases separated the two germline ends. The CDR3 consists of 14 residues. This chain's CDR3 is CASSQGPRDNEQFF. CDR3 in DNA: TGCGCCAGCAGCCAAGGTCCTCGGGACAATGAGCAGTTCTTC.

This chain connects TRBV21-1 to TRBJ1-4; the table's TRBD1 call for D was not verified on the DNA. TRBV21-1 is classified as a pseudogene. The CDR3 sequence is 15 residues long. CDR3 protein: CASSSLWPGNEKLFF. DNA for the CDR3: TGTGCCAGCAGCTCCTTATGGCCGGGTAATGAAAAACTGTTTTTT.

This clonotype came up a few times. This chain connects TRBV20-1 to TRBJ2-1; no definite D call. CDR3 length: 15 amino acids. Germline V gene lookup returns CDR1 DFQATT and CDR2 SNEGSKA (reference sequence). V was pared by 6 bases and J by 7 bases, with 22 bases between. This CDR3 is CSAKPRAVGWNEQFF. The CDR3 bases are TGCAGTGCCAAACCACGGGCAGTAGGGTGGAATGAGCAGTTCTTC.

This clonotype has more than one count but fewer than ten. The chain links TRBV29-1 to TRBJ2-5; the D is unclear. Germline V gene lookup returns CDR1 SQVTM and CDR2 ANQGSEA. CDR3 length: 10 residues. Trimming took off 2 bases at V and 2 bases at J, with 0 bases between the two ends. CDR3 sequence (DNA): TGCAGCGTTGAACAAGAGACCCAGTACTTC. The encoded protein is CSVEQETQYF.

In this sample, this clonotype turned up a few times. Here the CDR3 DNA reads TGCGCCAGCTGCAGGACTAGCGGCTCCTACAATGAGCAGTTCTTC. This translates into CASCRTSGSYNEQFF. The chain joins TRBV5-1 to TRBJ2-1, with 10 positions matching TRBD2. The germline gives CDR1 SGHRS, CDR2 YFSETQ. This CDR3 is 15 amino acids long. V shed 7 bases and J 0 bases; nucleotides not matched to a gene: 4.

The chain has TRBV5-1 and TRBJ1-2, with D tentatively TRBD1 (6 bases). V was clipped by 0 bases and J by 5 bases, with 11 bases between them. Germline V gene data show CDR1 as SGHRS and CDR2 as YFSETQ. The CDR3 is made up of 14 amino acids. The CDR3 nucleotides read TGCGCCAGCAGCTTGGAGGAACAGGGATATGGCTACACCTTC. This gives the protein CASSLEEQGYGYTF.

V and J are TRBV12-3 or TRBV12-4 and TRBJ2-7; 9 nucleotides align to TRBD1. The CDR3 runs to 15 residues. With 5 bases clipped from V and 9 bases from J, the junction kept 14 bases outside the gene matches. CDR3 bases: TGTGCCAGCAGTAACCGGGACAGGGAATCCGGGGGGCAGTACTTC. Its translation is CASSNRDRESGGQYF.

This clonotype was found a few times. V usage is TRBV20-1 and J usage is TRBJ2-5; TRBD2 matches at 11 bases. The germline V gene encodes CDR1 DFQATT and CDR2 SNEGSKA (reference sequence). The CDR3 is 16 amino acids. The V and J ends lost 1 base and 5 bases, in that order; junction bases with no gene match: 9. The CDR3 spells CSARALGLAGGETQYF. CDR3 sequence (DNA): TGCAGTGCTAGAGCTTTAGGTCTAGCGGGAGGTGAGACCCAGTACTTC.

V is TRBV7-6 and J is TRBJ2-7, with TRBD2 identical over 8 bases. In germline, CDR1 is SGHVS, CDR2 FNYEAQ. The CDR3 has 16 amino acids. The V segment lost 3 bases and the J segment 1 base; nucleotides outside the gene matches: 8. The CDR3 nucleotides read TGTGCCAGCAGCTTCGGGGCGGCGGGGGGATCCTACGAGCAGTACTTC. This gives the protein CASSFGAAGGSYEQYF. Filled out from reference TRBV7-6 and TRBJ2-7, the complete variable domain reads GAGVSQSPRYKVTKRGQDVALRCDPISGHVSLYWYRQALGQGPEFLTYFNYEAQQDKSGLPNDRFSAERPEGSISTLTIQRTEQRDSAMYRCASSFGAAGGSYEQYFGPGTRLTVT.

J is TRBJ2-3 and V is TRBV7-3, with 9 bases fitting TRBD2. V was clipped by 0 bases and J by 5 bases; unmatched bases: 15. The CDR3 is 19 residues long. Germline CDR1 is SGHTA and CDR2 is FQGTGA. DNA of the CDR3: TGTGCCAGCAGCTTAACCCCTGTGAGGGGGCGGGAGGGGAAAGATACGCAGTATTTT. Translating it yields CASSLTPVRGREGKDTQYF.

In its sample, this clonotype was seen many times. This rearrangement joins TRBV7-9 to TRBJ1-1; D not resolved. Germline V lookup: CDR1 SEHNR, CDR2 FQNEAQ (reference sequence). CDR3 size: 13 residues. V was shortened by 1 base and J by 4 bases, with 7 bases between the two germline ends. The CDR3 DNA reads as TGTGCCAGCAGCTTAGGGGGTAGCACTGAAGCTTTCTTT. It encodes CASSLGGSTEAFF.

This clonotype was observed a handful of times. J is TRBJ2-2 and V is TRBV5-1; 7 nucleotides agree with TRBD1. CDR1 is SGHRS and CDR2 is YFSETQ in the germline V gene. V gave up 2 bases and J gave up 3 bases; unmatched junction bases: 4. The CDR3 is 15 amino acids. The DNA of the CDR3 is TGCGCCAGCAGCTTAAGGGGGCGAGACACCGGGGAGCTGTTTTTT. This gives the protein CASSLRGRDTGELFF.

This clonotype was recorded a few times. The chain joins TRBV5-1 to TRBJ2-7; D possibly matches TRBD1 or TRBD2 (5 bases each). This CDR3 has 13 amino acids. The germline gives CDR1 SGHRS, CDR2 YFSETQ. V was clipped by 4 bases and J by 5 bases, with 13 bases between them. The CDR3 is CASSQGLGDEQYF. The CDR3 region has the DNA TGCGCCAGCAGCCAGGGCCTGGGGGACGAGCAGTACTTC.

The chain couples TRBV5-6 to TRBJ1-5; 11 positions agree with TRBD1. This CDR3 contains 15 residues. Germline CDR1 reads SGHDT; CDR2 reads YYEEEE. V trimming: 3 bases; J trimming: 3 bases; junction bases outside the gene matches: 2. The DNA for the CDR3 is TGTGCCAGCAGCTGGACAGGGGGCCCCAATCAGCCCCAGCATTTT. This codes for CASSWTGGPNQPQHF.